The TCR beta chain described here comes from a study of blood T cell repertoires in COVID-19 (TCRdb year 2020). Context from the whole study: Collaborator samples came from the United States, Italy and Spain and covered acute and convalescent phases of COVID-19. The material from the prospective study consisted of cDNA or gDNA derived from T cells, B-cell-depleted T cells, or PBMCs. Deeply sampled blood TCRbeta repertoires from subjects exposed to, actively infected with, or recovered from COVID-19 were included in the dataset. The repertoires were released in a freely available public database meant as a resource for research on the immune response to SARS-CoV-2. Samples were obtained from the ongoing ImmuneRACE study (first 160 participants) and from roughly 1,300 subjects provided by 6 global collaborators. A de-identified subject ID, COVID-19 status, age in years and sex were almost always included in the sample metadata. Where available, HLA class I and class II types were taken from metadata supplied by the sample provider and were not determined by assay-based typing. Findings and caveats that apply to the study as a whole: The amount of clinical and demographic metadata varied by source and participant and was provided uncurated.

To note about this clone: Its antigen is not yet known. No qualities accompany the bases; no much larger clone lies one base away.

TCRbeta CDR3 regions were amplified from genomic DNA by means of the immunoSEQ Assay, a bias-controlled multiplex PCR. The authors processed their data as follows. The number of nucleated cells in each sample was estimated by amplification of reference gene primers within the assay. Sequence reads were collapsed and filtered to measure the absolute abundance of every unique TCRbeta CDR3 rearrangement. For each sample, productive Simpson clonality was calculated as the square root of Simpson's diversity index over productive rearrangements. TCRdb's version of the immuneACCESS table is confined to in-frame rearrangements and falls short of the full clone set. An unresolved V gene accounts for under half of the shortfall where checked; the remainder is of unknown origin. That table gives V, J and clone size, and the DNA gave D and trimming. This sample holds roughly 300,000 clones; approximately 89% were observed only once. The ten biggest clones cover around 8% of the sample.

Samples from volunteer blood donors who had recovered from COVID-19 were contributed by a second Seattle source. Whole blood was collected in K2EDTA tubes by collaborating institutions according to the institutions' own protocols. For TCRbeta analysis, collaborators shipped samples in one of three forms: frozen whole blood, isolated PBMCs, or DNA extracted from either of those sample types. V loses 3 bases of germline sequence and J loses 5 bases, and the interval between the two ends is 12 bases. The CDR3 runs 14 amino acids, cysteine and phenylalanine included. Just CDR3 DNA is preserved here, 42 bases in frame from base 1. From the germline V gene, CDR1 is KGHSH and CDR2 is LQKENI.

The chain is encoded by TRBV18 joined to TRBJ2-3; tentative D gene TRBD1, with 6 bases matching. Material for sequencing was peripheral blood. The sequence came from a woman aged 50 to 65 who had recovered from COVID-19. The CDR3: CASSPSQGRDTQYF. The DNA sequence is TGTGCCAGCTCACCCTCGCAGGGGAGAGATACGCAGTATTTT.